Sequencing of this T cell receptor (beta chain) was carried out in a study of vaccination and CD4 T cells after COVID-19. Study-level background: The study enrolled six male and four female convalescents, two of whom were Hispanic. The study drew post-COVID samples a median roughly 110 days after diagnosis (range 35 to 161). The stimulating agents, overlapping spike peptides, came from SARS-CoV-2, HCoV-NL63, HCoV-OC43 and HCoV-229E.

Cultured CD4+ T cell DNA underwent sequencing with the Oncomine TCR Beta short-read assay. TCRdb reprocessed the PCR reads with MiXCR, giving one entry per CDR3 protein. The repertoire includes several thousand distinct CDR3 sequences, under 35% of them detected once, and about 32% sits in the top ten. Germline V gene lookup returns CDR1 LNHDA and CDR2 SQIVND (reference sequence). V was trimmed by 7 bases and J by 6 bases, leaving 15 bases between them. This CDR3 is built from 13 residues. Notes on this clonotype: The antigen remains unidentified.

Treatment defined: roughly 11-day PBMC culture with coronavirus spike peptide pools or control peptides (ViraFEST assay). The unexposed donor provided CD4+ T cells, which were taken before the COVID-19 pandemic (2011-2018). The chain couples TRBV19 to TRBJ1-1; D gene ambiguous. This sequence originates from a human donor in good health. Sample: CD4+ T cells from blood, cultured in vitro. CDR3 in DNA: TGTGCCAGTAAGGTAGGCCCTAGCCCTGAAGCTTTCTTT. Its protein product is CASKVGPSPEAFF. The full variable domain, completed using reference TRBV19 and TRBJ1-1, is DGGITQSPKYLFRKEGQNVTLSCEQNLNHDAMYWYRQDPGQGLRLIYYSQIVNDFQKGDIAEGYSVSREKKESFPLTVTSAQKNPTAFYLCASKVGPSPEAFFGQGTRLTVV.